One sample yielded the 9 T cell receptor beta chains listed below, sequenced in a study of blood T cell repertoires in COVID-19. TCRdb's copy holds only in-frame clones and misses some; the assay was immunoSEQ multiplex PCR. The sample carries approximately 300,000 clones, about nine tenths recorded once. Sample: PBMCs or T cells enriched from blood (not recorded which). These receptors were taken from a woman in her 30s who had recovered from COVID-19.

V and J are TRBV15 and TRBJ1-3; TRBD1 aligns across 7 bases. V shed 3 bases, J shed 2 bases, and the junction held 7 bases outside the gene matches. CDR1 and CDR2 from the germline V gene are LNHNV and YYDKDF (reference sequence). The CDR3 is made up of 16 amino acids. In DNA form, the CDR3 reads TGTGCCACCAGCAGTCTGGGTCAGGGGGCTGGAAACACCATATATTTT. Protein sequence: CATSSLGQGAGNTIYF.

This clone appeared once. In DNA, the CDR3 is TGTGCCACCCGAATAGGGAGGTATGAAAAACTGTTTTTT. This codes for CATRIGRYEKLFF. The chain joins TRBV5-5 to TRBJ1-4; D is uncertain. V lost 9 bases, J lost 6 bases, and 15 bases lay in between. The CDR3 extends over 13 amino acids. From germline, CDR1 is SGHKS and CDR2 YYEKEE (reference sequence).

CDR3 nucleotide sequence: TGTGCCATCAGTGAACGGCAGGGGGCAGGACAGCCCCAGCATTTT. Its translation is CAISERQGAGQPQHF. The chain has TRBV10-3 and TRBJ1-5; TRBD1 matches 8 bases. The CDR3 extends over 15 amino acids. Germline V gene lookup returns CDR1 ENHRY and CDR2 SYGVKD. The junction had 8 bases not matched to a gene; V was cut back by 3 bases and J by 7 bases.

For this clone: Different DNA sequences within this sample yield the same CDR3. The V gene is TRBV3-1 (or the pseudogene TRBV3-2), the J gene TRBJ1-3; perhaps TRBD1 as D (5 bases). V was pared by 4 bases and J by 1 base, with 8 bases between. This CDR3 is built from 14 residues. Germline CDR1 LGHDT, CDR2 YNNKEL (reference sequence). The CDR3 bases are TGTGCCAGCAGCCCAGGGTTTTCTGGAAACACCATATATTTT. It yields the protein CASSPGFSGNTIYF.

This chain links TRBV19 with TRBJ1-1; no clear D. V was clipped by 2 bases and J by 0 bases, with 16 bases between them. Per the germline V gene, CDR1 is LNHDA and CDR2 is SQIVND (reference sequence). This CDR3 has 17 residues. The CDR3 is CASSITQITAMNTEAFF. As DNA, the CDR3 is TGTGCCAGTAGTATAACACAGATTACAGCTATGAACACTGAAGCTTTCTTT.

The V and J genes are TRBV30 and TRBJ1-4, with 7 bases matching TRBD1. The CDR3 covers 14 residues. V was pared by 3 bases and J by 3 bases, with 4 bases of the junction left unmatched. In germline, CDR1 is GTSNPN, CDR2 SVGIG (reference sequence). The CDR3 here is CAWSEGAANEKLFF. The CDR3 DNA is TGTGCCTGGAGCGAGGGGGCGGCTAATGAAAAACTGTTTTTT.

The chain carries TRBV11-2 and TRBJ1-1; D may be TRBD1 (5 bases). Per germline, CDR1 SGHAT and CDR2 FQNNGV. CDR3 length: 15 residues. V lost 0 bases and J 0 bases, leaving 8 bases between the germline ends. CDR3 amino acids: CASSLEGGMNTEAFF. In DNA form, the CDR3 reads TGTGCCAGCAGCTTAGAGGGGGGGATGAACACTGAAGCTTTCTTT.

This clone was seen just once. Here the CDR3 DNA reads TGTGCCAGTAGAAACCCGGGACACTTAGAGTACTTTAACACCGGGGAGCTGTTTTTT. This sequence encodes CASRNPGHLEYFNTGELFF. The rearrangement links TRBV19 to TRBJ2-2; D is possibly TRBD1 (6 bases). The length of the CDR3 is 19 residues. With 6 bases removed from V and 2 bases from J, the gap between germline ends came to 25 bases. CDR1 LNHDA and CDR2 SQIVND come from the germline V gene (reference sequence).

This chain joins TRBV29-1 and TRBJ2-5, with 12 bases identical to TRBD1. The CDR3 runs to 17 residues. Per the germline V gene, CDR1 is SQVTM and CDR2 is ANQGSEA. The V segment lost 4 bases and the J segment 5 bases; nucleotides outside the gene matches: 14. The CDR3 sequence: CSVARGRDRGLWETQYF. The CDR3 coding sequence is TGCAGCGTTGCGCGGGGGCGGGACAGGGGGCTCTGGGAGACCCAGTACTTC.